The 3 T cell receptor beta chains below all came from one sample that was sequenced in a study of T cell changes during pregnancy in multiple sclerosis. Using immunoSEQ multiplex PCR, the repertoire was profiled, and TCRdb retains in-frame clones only, with some absent. The sample contains more than 50,000 clones, about 92% of which appear only once. The material was peripheral blood, obtained in the first trimester of pregnancy. The source is a female donor in good health, enrolled as a control in a pregnancy study.

V and J are TRBV11-3 and TRBJ1-1; 10 positions agree with TRBD1. Germline V gene lookup returns CDR1 SGHNT and CDR2 YENEEA. The V gene end was trimmed by 1 base and the J gene end by 1 base; junction bases not matched to a gene: 15. This CDR3 region has 20 residues. The CDR3 sequence: CASSLAGTGVGPYANTEAFF. CDR3 coding DNA: TGTGCCAGCAGCTTAGCCGGGACAGGGGTTGGGCCCTATGCGAACACTGAAGCTTTCTTT.

The chain uses TRBV7-3 and TRBJ2-3, with D perhaps TRBD2 (5 bases). Germline lookup yields CDR1 SGHTA and CDR2 FQGTGA. The V gene lost 3 bases and the J gene lost 0 bases, with 10 bases spanning the gap. The length of the CDR3 is 15 residues. CDR3 in DNA: TGTGCCAGCAGCTTCTCCGGGATGAGCACAGATACGCAGTATTTT. Translation: CASSFSGMSTDTQYF.

This clone was counted between two and nine times. The chain links TRBV6-1 to TRBJ1-5, with D tentatively TRBD1 (5 bases). The CDR3 is 14 residues long. V was trimmed by 6 bases and J by 4 bases, leaving 13 bases between them. CDR1 is MNHNS, CDR2 SASEGT, per germline. The CDR3 here is CASSTWGGNQPQHF. CDR3 coding DNA: TGTGCCAGCAGCACTTGGGGGGGGAATCAGCCCCAGCATTTT.